These T cell receptor beta chains were read from a single sample in a study of shared clonotypes between healthy human individuals. Some clones are missing from TCRdb's copy, which holds only in-frame ones; the method was immunoSEQ multiplex PCR. The repertoire holds about 2.5 million clones, with 80% to 95% as singletons. Sequencing input: naive CD4+ T cells from PBMCs. These TCRs come from a man younger than 35 in good health. Some clones in this sample may be carry-over from other donors' samples. CDR3s include the opening cysteine and the closing phenylalanine or tryptophan. The D gene is left open where the match is weak. Some rows mark clone size as missing; the rest say once, few, many or name a class of expanded clone.

>NA|TRBV4-1|TRBD1|TRBJ2-6
CASSPGGQGNSGANVLTF
TGCGCCAGCAGCCCAGGGGGACAGGGAAACTCTGGGGCCAACGTCCTGACTTTC
>few|TRBV9|NA|TRBJ1-1
CASSVGHGSNTEAFF
TGTGCCAGCAGCGTAGGTCACGGAAGTAACACTGAAGCTTTCTTT
>NA|TRBV2|NA|TRBJ1-5
CASSVGDQPQHF
TGTGCCAGCAGTGTCGGGGATCAGCCCCAGCATTTT
>NA|TRBV10-1|NA|TRBJ1-1
CASSDPDTEAFF
TGCGCCAGCAGTGACCCGGACACTGAAGCTTTCTTT
>NA|TRBV7-3|TRBD1|TRBJ1-2
CASSYGQGPGTF
TGTGCCAGCAGCTACGGACAGGGCCCCGGCACCTTC
>NA|TRBV6-1|NA|TRBJ2-7
CASSEDYEQYF
TGTGCCAGCAGTGAAGACTACGAGCAGTACTTC
>NA|TRBV18|NA|TRBJ2-5
CASSPPARPQETQYF
TGTGCCAGCTCACCACCCGCCCGCCCACAAGAGACCCAGTACTTC
>NA|TRBV28|NA|TRBJ1-1
CASSLRGKGEAFF
TGTGCCAGCAGTCTAAGGGGGAAGGGCGAAGCTTTCTTT
>NA|TRBV28|NA|TRBJ2-5
CASSLSQRPPRGTQYF
TGTGCCAGCAGTTTATCCCAGCGTCCTCCCCGAGGGACCCAGTACTTC
>NA|TRBV5-1|TRBD2|TRBJ2-5
CASSLIPSGAGALETQYF
TGCGCCAGCAGCTTGATTCCTTCCGGGGCGGGAGCCCTAGAGACCCAGTACTTC
>NA|TRBV7-2|NA|TRBJ1-5
CASRPDGNQPQHF
TGTGCCAGCAGACCGGACGGGAATCAGCCCCAGCATTTT
>NA|TRBV5-5|NA|TRBJ2-2
CASSFASLTGELFF
TGTGCCAGCAGCTTTGCCAGTCTCACCGGGGAGCTGTTTTTT
>NA|TRBV20-1|NA|TRBJ2-1
CSAISSDEQFF
TGCAGTGCCATTTCTAGCGATGAGCAGTTCTTC
>once|TRBV5-1|NA|TRBJ2-7
CASTLTGTTYEQYF
TGCGCCAGCACCCTTACCGGGACCACCTACGAGCAGTACTTC
>once|TRBV4-2|TRBD2|TRBJ2-5
CASSPRLAQYQETQYF
TGTGCCAGCAGCCCTCGACTAGCGCAGTACCAAGAGACCCAGTACTTC
>NA|TRBV6-6|NA|TRBJ2-7
CASSYMGMDYEQYF
TGTGCCAGCAGTTACATGGGGATGGACTACGAGCAGTACTTC
>once|TRBV7-2|NA|TRBJ1-1
CASSLEGGGTEAFF
TGTGCCAGCAGCTTAGAGGGAGGTGGCACTGAAGCTTTCTTT
>NA|TRBV5-1|NA|TRBJ1-5
CASSLDGSNQPQHF
TGCGCCAGCAGTCTCGACGGGAGCAATCAGCCCCAGCATTTT
>NA|TRBV7-8|NA|TRBJ2-3
CASSAGYTQYF
TGTGCCAGCAGCGCCGGCTATACGCAGTATTTT
>NA|TRBV4-1|NA|TRBJ1-5
CASSDANQPQHF
TGCGCCAGCAGCGACGCTAATCAGCCCCAGCATTTT